These 20 T cell receptor beta chains share one sample of origin, sequenced in a study of T-cell reconstitution after alpha-beta-depleted transplantation in children. Researchers prepared the TCRbeta library using unique molecular identifiers, the study reports. MiXCR, applied by TCRdb to the PCR reads, yields one record per CDR3 protein. The repertoire holds around 180,000 distinct CDR3 sequences, 11% seen once, with about 13% in the top ten. Material: PBMCs, obtained before TCRalphabeta/CD19-depleted stem cell transplant. The source of these receptors is a boy aged 2 to 10 with acute myeloid leukemia, due to receive a stem cell transplant.

In its sample, this clonotype was seen many times. As DNA, the CDR3 is TGTGCCAGCTCACCTGGCAATACCTACGAGCAGTACTTC. This sequence encodes CASSPGNTYEQYF. The rearrangement uses TRBV18 and TRBJ2-7; no reliable D call. The V gene lost 3 bases and the J gene lost 2 bases, with 8 bases spanning the gap. This CDR3 contains 13 residues. Germline V gene sequence: CDR1 KGHSH, CDR2 LQKENI.

The sample holds many counts of this clonotype. The CDR3 region is CSARRGGGYGYTF. The DNA of the CDR3 is TGCAGTGCTAGACGAGGGGGCGGGTATGGCTACACCTTC. The J gene is TRBJ1-2, the V gene TRBV20-1, with 7 bases identical to TRBD1. With V trimmed by 2 bases and J by 5 bases, 5 bases remained unmatched. Germline V gene data show CDR1 as DFQATT and CDR2 as SNEGSKA (reference sequence). The CDR3 is 13 residues long.

This clonotype was detected many times. The rearrangement links TRBV20-1 to TRBJ1-5; no definite D call. CDR1 and CDR2 (germline): DFQATT, SNEGSKA (reference sequence). The CDR3 has 22 amino acids. V was clipped by 0 bases and J by 5 bases, with 35 bases between them. The DNA for the CDR3 is TGCAGTGCTAGAGACCCCAATTGGGCCGGGCCCCGAGGCCCTTCTTTGCATCAGCCCCAGCATTTT. Translating it yields CSARDPNWAGPRGPSLHQPQHF.

As concerns this clonotype: A much larger clone lies a single base off, so this may be a read error. The chain links TRBV29-1 to TRBJ2-5; D possibly corresponds to TRBD2 (6 bases). CDR3 size: 10 residues. Germline V lookup: CDR1 SQVTM, CDR2 ANQGSEA. The CDR3 DNA is TGCAGCGTCGGCCGGGAGACCCAGTCCTTC. This codes for CSVGRETQSF.

Many counts were recorded for this clonotype. This chain connects TRBV20-1 to TRBJ2-1; D is undetermined. Germline V gene lookup returns CDR1 DFQATT and CDR2 SNEGSKA (reference sequence). The CDR3 runs to 13 residues. With 5 bases removed from V and 5 bases from J, the gap between germline ends came to 13 bases. CDR3 bases: TGCAGTGCTCCCCTCCGTCGAGACAATGAGCAGTTCTTC. Its protein is CSAPLRRDNEQFF.

V gene TRBV27 combines with J gene TRBJ1-1, with 7 bases matching TRBD1. CDR1 MNHEY and CDR2 SMNVEV come from the germline V gene (reference sequence). This CDR3 is built from 13 residues. V shed 8 bases and J 0 bases; nucleotides not matched to a gene: 3. The CDR3, as DNA: TGTGCCAGCTTTACAGGGGTGAACACTGAAGCTTTCTTT. This gives the protein CASFTGVNTEAFF.

Ten or more counts support this clonotype. J is TRBJ2-1 and V is TRBV11-2; 11 positions agree with TRBD2. This CDR3 is built from 16 residues. The junction had 8 bases not matched to a gene; V was cut back by 6 bases and J by 4 bases. Germline V gene data show CDR1 as SGHAT and CDR2 as FQNNGV. This chain's CDR3 is CASRKGTSGIYNEQFF. Here the CDR3 DNA reads TGTGCCAGCAGAAAAGGGACTAGCGGAATTTACAATGAGCAGTTCTTC.

This clonotype came up many times. The V call is TRBV7-3, the J call TRBJ2-1; D not resolved. Germline values: CDR1 SGHTA, CDR2 FQGTGA. This CDR3 has 13 residues. Trimming left V 3 bases short and J 4 bases short, with 7 bases between. CDR3 protein: CASSFSPYNEQFF. CDR3 coding DNA: TGTGCCAGCAGCTTTAGCCCTTACAATGAGCAGTTCTTC.

This clonotype showed up many times. This rearrangement joins TRBV29-1 to TRBJ2-5; TRBD1 is a possible D gene (5 bases). Germline loops: CDR1 SQVTM, CDR2 ANQGSEA. Trimming stripped 4 bases from V and 2 bases from J, with 11 bases between. The CDR3 totals 13 residues. The CDR3, as DNA: TGCAGCGTTGGTGTCAGGGCACAAGAGACCCAGTACTTC. Amino acids: CSVGVRAQETQYF.

The table lists this clonotype with many counts. The chain is built from TRBV15 and TRBJ1-5, with D unresolved. Germline CDR1 and CDR2: LNHNV and YYDKDF (reference sequence). Trimming stripped 3 bases from V and 4 bases from J, with 10 bases between. This CDR3 has 14 amino acids. DNA of the CDR3: TGTGCCACCAGCAGTAACTGGGGAAATCAGCCCCAGCATTTT. As protein: CATSSNWGNQPQHF.

This clonotype was recorded many times. V is TRBV12-3 or TRBV12-4 and J is TRBJ2-3; 9 bases map to TRBD2. This CDR3 region has 17 residues. V shed 7 bases and J 2 bases; nucleotides not matched to a gene: 13. The CDR3 DNA sequence: TGTGCCAGCACCCTACGGCTAGCGGGGCCCTACACAGATACGCAGTATTTT. This gives the protein CASTLRLAGPYTDTQYF.

In this sample, this clonotype turned up many times. The chain joins TRBV7-2 to TRBJ2-2; D unresolved. CDR3 length: 10 residues. The V end was cut by 6 bases, the J end by 9 bases, with 5 bases between. Germline-derived CDR1 and CDR2 are SGHTA and FQGNSA. CDR3 sequence: CASSGRELFF. In nucleotides, the CDR3 is TGTGCCAGCAGTGGGCGGGAGCTGTTTTTT. Together with reference TRBV7-2 and TRBJ2-2, the CDR3 gives the full variable domain: GAGVSQSPSNKVTEKGKDVELRCDPISGHTALYWYRQSLGQGLEFLIYFQGNSAPDKSGLPSDRFSAERTGGSVSTLTIQRTQQEDSAVYLCASSGRELFFGEGSRLTVL.

The sample holds many counts of this clonotype. This chain links TRBV5-1 with TRBJ1-2; D may be TRBD1 (5 bases). This CDR3 contains 17 residues. V was shortened by 3 bases and J by 0 bases, with 18 bases between the two germline ends. CDR1 and CDR2 (germline): SGHRS, YFSETQ. Here the CDR3 reads CASSYGTLFASNYGYTF. Here the CDR3 DNA reads TGCGCCAGCAGCTACGGGACTCTGTTCGCATCTAACTATGGCTACACCTTC.

Many counts were recorded for this clonotype. The chain recombines TRBV20-1 with TRBJ2-7; 7 bases map to TRBD1. The V and J ends lost 6 bases and 2 bases, in that order; junction bases with no gene match: 7. The germline V gene has CDR1 DFQATT and CDR2 SNEGSKA (reference sequence). This CDR3 has 13 amino acids. CDR3 nucleotide sequence: TGCAGTGCGGGGGACAGAGAGCCCTACGAGCAGTACTTC. This sequence encodes CSAGDREPYEQYF.

This clonotype was observed many times. CDR3 in DNA: TGTGCCACCAGTTCACAGGGGGTAGGTGGTTCCTACAATGAGCAGTTCTTC. Translating it yields CATSSQGVGGSYNEQFF. The chain uses TRBV24-1 and TRBJ2-1; 8 bases agree with TRBD1. The CDR3 is 17 amino acids. The germline CDR1 and CDR2 sequences are KGHDR and SFDVKD. V lost 6 bases, J lost 1 base, and 10 bases stayed unmatched.

The table lists this clonotype with many counts. The chain carries TRBV20-1 and TRBJ2-1; perhaps D is TRBD1 or TRBD2 (6 bases each). This CDR3 is 14 amino acids long. Germline-derived CDR1 and CDR2 are DFQATT and SNEGSKA (reference sequence). The germline V and J ends were trimmed by 7 bases and 7 bases, with 20 bases remaining between them. The CDR3 bases are TGCAGTGGCCACGGGGGCTCCTCCCTGAATGAGCAGTTCTTC. Its translation: CSGHGGSSLNEQFF.

Details on this clonotype: This may be a read error, as it is one base from a much larger clone. The chain links TRBV20-1 to TRBJ1-6, with 8 bases identical to TRBD1. Germline CDR1 is DFQATT and CDR2 is SNEGSKA (reference sequence). The CDR3 length is 16 residues. Written as DNA, the CDR3 is TGCTGTGCTAAAACGGACAGGGAGGCCGATAATTCACCCCTCCACTTT. This gives the protein CCAKTDREADNSPLHF.

V is TRBV12-5 and J is TRBJ2-5; a possible D gene is TRBD2 (7 bases). The germline CDR1 and CDR2 sequences are LGHNT and FRNRAP. The CDR3 runs to 19 residues. With 0 bases removed from V and 0 bases from J, the gap between germline ends came to 20 bases. The chain's CDR3 is CASGLVRVPLGGHQETQYF. The CDR3 DNA sequence: TGTGCTAGTGGTTTGGTACGAGTTCCTTTGGGGGGGCACCAAGAGACCCAGTACTTC.

This clonotype was observed many times. The rearrangement uses TRBV12-3 or TRBV12-4 and TRBJ2-1; D is possibly TRBD2 (6 bases). The CDR3 runs to 13 residues. V dropped 4 bases and J dropped 6 bases, with 10 bases sitting between them. This chain's CDR3 is CASSSGGPNEQFF. The CDR3 region has the DNA TGTGCCAGCAGTTCCGGGGGTCCCAATGAGCAGTTCTTC.

Turning to this clonotype: A much larger clone lies one base from this, so it may be a read error. The gene calls are TRBV5-1 and TRBJ2-2; TRBD2 is a possible D gene (5 bases). This CDR3 spans 15 amino acids. Per the germline V gene, CDR1 is SGHRS and CDR2 is YFSETQ. Here the CDR3 DNA reads TGCGCCAGCGGCTTGAATGGGGAGCGCACCGGGGAGCTGTTTTTT. It encodes CASGLNGERTGELFF. Supplemented by reference TRBV5-1 and TRBJ2-2, the full variable domain reads KAGVTQTPRYLIKTRGQQVTLSCSPISGHRSVSWYQQTPGQGLQFLFEYFSETQRNKGNFPGRFSGRQFSNSRSEMNVSTLELGDSALYLCASGLNGERTGELFFGEGSRLTVL.